This TCR beta chain came from a study of tumour-infiltrating T cells in Burkitt lymphoma. In the study overall: The Burkitt lymphoma cohort spanned all epidemiological subtypes. Productive clonality predicted overall and progression-free survival. General study results and limits: Public clonotypes, several, appeared across numerous Burkitt lymphoma patients.

As concerns this clone: No antigen is known for it.

Germline V gene lookup returns CDR1 ENHRY and CDR2 SYGVKD. CDR3 length: 13 residues. V was cut by 9 bases and J by 4 bases, with 16 bases left in between. Using immunoSEQ multiplex PCR, the repertoire was profiled, and TCRdb retains in-frame clones only, with some absent. This sample has tens of thousands of clones, with roughly 30% found just once. Source material: tumor tissue. The V call is TRBV10-3, the J call TRBJ2-7; a possible D gene is TRBD1 (6 bases). The TCR originated in a human donor with Burkitt lymphoma. The CDR3 bases are TGTGCCATTCGAGCAGGGGAGAGGTACGAGCAGTACTTC. Protein: CAIRAGERYEQYF.